This T cell receptor (beta chain) is drawn from a study of blood T cell repertoires in COVID-19. Study-wide background: Italy, Spain and the United States were the sources of the convalescent and acute COVID-19 samples. The analysed material was cDNA or gDNA that came from T cells, B-cell-depleted T cells, or PBMCs.

In the study's own analysis: Reference gene primer amplification yielded estimated nucleated cell counts. TCRdb's copy holds only in-frame clones and misses some; the assay was immunoSEQ multiplex PCR. D and trimming come from the DNA, and the V and J calls and clone size come from that table. The sample shows around 92,000 clones, approximately 86% of them seen only once. With V trimmed by 4 bases and J by 4 bases, 4 bases remained unmatched. This CDR3 has 14 amino acids. The germline V gene encodes CDR1 SNHLY and CDR2 FYNNEI. The clonotype comes from a woman of 80 years or more with acute or convalescent COVID-19. Sequencing was done on a sample of peripheral blood. V is TRBV2 and J is TRBJ2-3; 8 positions match TRBD1. The chain's CDR3 is CASSVQGVSDTQYF. In DNA, the CDR3 is TGTGCCAGCAGTGTACAGGGGGTCTCAGATACGCAGTATTTT.